This T cell receptor (beta chain) was obtained from a study of T-cell memory formation after mild COVID-19. TCRdb independently ran MiXCR on the 5' RACE reads; one entry per CDR3 protein. This table has 300,000 to 350,000 distinct CDR3 sequences, about an eighth appearing once. Only a few counts were recorded for this clonotype. V lost 0 bases, J lost 2 bases, and 10 bases stayed unmatched. This CDR3 contains 17 residues. Germline V gives CDR1 DFQATT, CDR2 SNEGSKA (reference sequence). Sample: PBMCs or a T cell subset sorted from them (not recorded which). The TCR sequence derives from a man in his late teens or twenties who had mild COVID-19 (a few samples of this study predate the infection). Cell type and time point are not known. The rearrangement links TRBV20-1 to TRBJ1-5, with TRBD1 identical over 7 bases. The DNA for the CDR3 is TGCAGTGCTAGAGATCGCCCTAAGGGGGCCGGCAATCAGCCCCAGCATTTT. Amino acid sequence: CSARDRPKGAGNQPQHF.